This T cell receptor (beta chain) was profiled in a study of blood T cells in healthy people across ages. A second roughly 7 to 12 cycle PCR used barcoded and J-beta primers. TCRdb re-called the 5' RACE reads with MiXCR, one entry per CDR3 protein. The sample yields over 450,000 distinct CDR3 sequences, around 24% seen once. CDR3 length: 12 residues. The germline V gene has CDR1 SNHLY and CDR2 FYNNEI. Of note for this clonotype: At one of its ends the junction is not consistent with the germline gene, which may arise from a read error.

These sequences were also reported in another study, on T cells of mothers and their children.

V usage is TRBV2 and J usage is TRBJ2-3, with D tentatively TRBD2 (6 bases). The sequence came from a boy younger than 18 in good health. The source material was blood. As DNA, the CDR3 is TGTGCCAGCAGTTGGACTACAGAGACCCAGTACTTT. It is translated as CASSWTTETQYF.